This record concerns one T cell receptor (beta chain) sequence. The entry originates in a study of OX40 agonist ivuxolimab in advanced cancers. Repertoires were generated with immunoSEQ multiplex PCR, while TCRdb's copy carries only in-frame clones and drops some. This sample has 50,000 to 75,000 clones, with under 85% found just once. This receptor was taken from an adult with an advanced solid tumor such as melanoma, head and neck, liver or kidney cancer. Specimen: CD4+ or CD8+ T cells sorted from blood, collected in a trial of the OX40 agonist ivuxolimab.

The CDR3 DNA sequence: TGTGCCAGCTCACCGGACACCACTAACTATGGCTACACCTTC. Protein product: CASSPDTTNYGYTF. V is TRBV18 and J is TRBJ1-2; D possibly corresponds to TRBD1 (5 bases). This CDR3 has 14 residues. Looked up from germline, CDR1 is KGHSH and CDR2 is LQKENI. V lost 3 bases to trimming and J lost 0 bases, with 8 bases between them.